A single TCR beta chain is shown here with its context. This entry belongs to a study of Ad26.COV2.S vaccination and SARS-CoV-2 variants. V was shortened by 0 bases and J by 2 bases, with 8 bases between the two germline ends. The CDR3 length is 14 residues. Per the germline V gene, CDR1 is SGDLS and CDR2 is YYNGEE. The treatment denotes: about 20 received Ad26.COV2.S at low or high dose, single or two shots; 5 received placebo; per-sample allocation not given. Specimens were obtained on day 63 following the first vaccine or placebo injection. The protocol was immunoSEQ multiplex PCR, while the TCRdb copy is restricted to in-frame clones and leaves out a portion. The sample lists 410,000 or so clones; 90% were seen once.

This chain links TRBV9 with TRBJ2-5; D gene ambiguous. The receptor was isolated from a person aged 18 to 65 who received the Ad26.COV2.S COVID-19 vaccine or a placebo. Sample: peripheral blood, taken in a trial of Ad26.COV2.S vaccine versus placebo. DNA of the CDR3: TGTGCCAGCAGCGTAGGGATCGTTCAAGAGACCCAGTACTTC. It yields the protein CASSVGIVQETQYF. The full variable domain, in which reference TRBV9 and TRBJ2-5 provide the parts outside the CDR3, is DSGVTQTPKHLITATGQRVTLRCSPRSGDLSVYWYQQSLDQGLQFLIQYYNGEERAKGNILERFSAQQFPDLHSELNLSSLELGDSALYFCASSVGIVQETQYFGPGTRLLVL.